This T cell receptor beta chain was captured in a study of cytomegalovirus exposure and HLA in healthy donors. Findings and caveats of the study: The only immune exposure information that was available was CMV serostatus.

Note on this clone: Its target is unknown.

Trimming at V came to 2 bases and at J to 6 bases, leaving 2 bases not matched to a gene. Germline loops: CDR1 KGHSH, CDR2 LQKENI. The CDR3 is made up of 14 amino acids. PCR was performed using 60 Vbeta and 13 Jbeta primers. The assay was immunoSEQ multiplex PCR, and TCRdb's table has in-frame clones only and misses some. The sample holds 100,000 to 150,000 clones, about 82% seen once. The sample consisted of PBMCs. The TCR originated in a man aged 25-45 years in good health and CMV-seronegative. V gene TRBV18 combines with J gene TRBJ2-7; the match to TRBD1 covers 12 bases. The CDR3, as DNA: TGTGCCAGCTCACCAGGGACAGGGGGCGTCGAGCAGTACTTC. Amino acids: CASSPGTGGVEQYF. Full variable domain (remainder filled in from reference TRBV18 and TRBJ2-7): NAGVMQNPRHLVRRRGQEARLRCSPMKGHSHVYWYRQLPEEGLKFMVYLQKENIIDESGMPKERFSAEFPKEGPSILRIQQVVRGDSAAYFCASSPGTGGVEQYFGPGTRLTVT.